The rows below give T cell receptor beta chains drawn from one sample of a study of cytomegalovirus exposure and HLA in healthy donors. The method was immunoSEQ multiplex PCR; TCRdb's version includes in-frame clones alone and lacks a portion of them. The sample yields about 200,000 clones, about four fifths seen once. Sequencing input: PBMCs. The receptors here all came from a girl aged 5-17 years in good health and CMV-seropositive. The CDR3 runs from the conserved cysteine through the conserved F or W. A D gene is named only where the DNA matches it firmly. Clone size is not always given. Where it is, it says once, few, many or a class for expanded clones.

d_gene	v_gene	abundance	j_gene	CDR3nt	CDR3aa
-	TRBV5-1	-	TRBJ2-7	TGCGCCAGCAGCTCCTGGACAGGAGGGAAGTACGAGCAGTACTTC	CASSSWTGGKYEQYF
TRBD1	TRBV10-2	medium-sized	TRBJ1-2	TGCGCCAGCGGGTGGCAGGGGGCCTATGGCTACACCTTC	CASGWQGAYGYTF
-	TRBV19	-	TRBJ1-5	TGTGCCAGTAGTATAGTTGGGAGTAATCAGCCCCAGCATTTT	CASSIVGSNQPQHF
-	TRBV19	-	TRBJ1-5	TGTGCCAGTAGTATTGGGCAGGGCGATCAGCCCCAGCATTTT	CASSIGQGDQPQHF
-	TRBV19	-	TRBJ2-5	TGTGCCAGTAGTATAGGGGCTAGCGAGGGGTGGGAGACCCAGTACTTC	CASSIGASEGWETQYF
-	TRBV5-1	-	TRBJ2-3	TGCGCCAGCAGCTCCCCGGGACAATCCACAGATACGCAGTATTTT	CASSSPGQSTDTQYF
TRBD1	TRBV9	few	TRBJ2-2	TGTGCCAGCAGCGTAGAGGGCAGGACAGGCACCGGGGAGCTGTTTTTT	CASSVEGRTGTGELFF
-	TRBV6-5	few	TRBJ1-1	TGTGCCAGCAGCACCCCGGAAGGAGGTGCTTTCTTT	CASSTPEGGAFF
TRBD2	TRBV5-1	-	TRBJ2-7	TGCGCCAGCAGCCCTTCTGGCGGGGGGTTGTCCTACGAGCAGTACTTC	CASSPSGGGLSYEQYF
-	TRBV19	-	TRBJ1-4	TGTGCCAGCAACCGAGACAGCCGTGCTGCAACTAATGAAAAACTGTTTTTT	CASNRDSRAATNEKLFF
-	TRBV7-9	-	TRBJ2-3	TGTGCCAGCAGCTTAGGAGCGGATACGCAGTATTTT	CASSLGADTQYF
TRBD1	TRBV6-5	-	TRBJ1-4	TGTGCCAGCAGCTGGGACAGGGAAAAACTGTTTTTT	CASSWDREKLFF
-	TRBV6-1	-	TRBJ2-7	TGTGCCAGCTCCGGACCACAGGAAATTTACGAGCAGTACTTC	CASSGPQEIYEQYF
-	TRBV10-3	-	TRBJ2-7	TGTGCCATCAGGAACAGGGGAGGCTCCTACGAGCAGTACTTC	CAIRNRGGSYEQYF
-	TRBV19	-	TRBJ2-7	TGTGCCAGTAGTACCCGTCGGTCCTACGAGCAGTACTTC	CASSTRRSYEQYF
TRBD2	TRBV7-2	once	TRBJ2-1	TGTGCCAGCAGCTTAGTGTTCGGGGGGGAGAATGAGCAGTTCTTC	CASSLVFGGENEQFF
TRBD2	TRBV19	once	TRBJ2-5	TGTGCCAGTAGTATGGCTAGCGGGGGGCAAGAGACCCAGTACTTC	CASSMASGGQETQYF
-	TRBV5-1	few	TRBJ1-3	TGCGCCAGCAGCTTGGCCGGATACAGCTCTGGAAACACCATATATTTT	CASSLAGYSSGNTIYF
TRBD2	TRBV5-4	-	TRBJ2-2	TGTGCCAGCAGCTTGCCTAGCGGGAACACCGGGGAGCTGTTTTTT	CASSLPSGNTGELFF
TRBD1	TRBV18	-	TRBJ1-2	TGTGCCAGCTCACCTACGACAGGGGAGTCCTATGGCTACACCTTC	CASSPTTGESYGYTF